This TCR beta chain stems from a study of blood T cell repertoires in COVID-19 (dated by TCRdb to 2020 to 2021). Turning to the overall study: Samples covering the acute and convalescent phases of COVID-19 were provided by collaborators in the United States, Italy and Spain. A freely available public database, intended as a resource for researchers studying the immune response to SARS-CoV-2, is where the repertoires were released. The sample metadata nearly always contained a de-identified subject ID, COVID-19 status, age in years and sex. Where available, HLA class I and class II types were taken from metadata supplied by the sample provider and were not determined by assay-based typing. The samples were drawn from the first 160 participants of the ongoing ImmuneRACE study and from 950 to 1,500 subjects provided by 6 global collaborators. Subjects who had been exposed to COVID-19, were actively infected with it, or had recovered from it provided the deeply sampled blood TCRbeta repertoires that made up the dataset. The material from the prospective study consisted of cDNA or gDNA derived from T cells, B-cell-depleted T cells, or PBMCs.

One collaborating source in Seattle enrolled patients during active infection and followed them longitudinally through the course of disease. Collaborating institutions collected whole blood in K2EDTA tubes following their own protocols. For TCRbeta analysis, collaborators shipped samples in one of three forms: frozen whole blood, isolated PBMCs, or DNA extracted from either of those sample types. The study at large found these results: Clinical and demographic metadata were provided uncurated, with the amount varying by source and participant.

Turning to this clone: It lacks a known antigen. There are no base qualities to consult, and no much larger clone falls within one base.

At the junction V is shortened by 4 bases and J by 1 base, with 15 bases in between. Counted from cysteine to phenylalanine, this CDR3 has 16 amino acids. Only the CDR3 region is kept as DNA, spanning 48 bases read in frame from base 1. CDR1 and CDR2 were assigned from the germline V gene (reference sequence) as LGHDT and YNNKEL. TCRbeta CDR3 regions were amplified from genomic DNA using the immunoSEQ Assay, a bias-controlled multiplex PCR. The authors processed their data as follows. Nucleated cell counts per sample were estimated from amplification of reference gene primers within the assay. To quantify the absolute abundance of each unique TCRbeta CDR3 rearrangement, sequence reads were collapsed and filtered. For each sample, productive Simpson clonality was calculated as the square root of Simpson's diversity index across productive rearrangements. TCRdb provides this immuneACCESS table in a form limited to in-frame rearrangements. Some clones are lacking; in checked studies, under half of them reflect an unresolved V gene, and why the rest are absent is not known. V and J calls and clone size come straight from that table; D and trimming were deduced from the DNA. In all, the sample holds roughly 180,000 clones, and approximately 85% of those were seen once. The top ten constitute roughly 5.4% of the sample.

The specimen sequenced was peripheral blood. This chain joins TRBV3-1 (or the pseudogene TRBV3-2) to TRBJ2-3; a weak D assignment points to TRBD1 (6 bases agree). The receptor's source is a woman between 45 and 60 years old with COVID-19, enrolled during active disease. The DNA sequence is as follows: TGTGCCAGCAGCCCATCCGGGACAACGCGCACAGATACGCAGTATTTT. This encodes CASSPSGTTRTDTQYF.